The rows below give T cell receptor beta chains drawn from one sample of a study of cytomegalovirus exposure and HLA in healthy donors. Only in-frame clones appear in the TCRdb table, and some are missing; sequencing was by immunoSEQ multiplex PCR. The sample lists about 150,000 clones; roughly 79% were seen once. Sequenced input: PBMCs. These receptors were collected from a woman younger than 45 in good health and CMV-seronegative. Each CDR3 is given with its conserved first and last residue. A D gene is named only where the DNA matches it firmly. Size is stated for part of the rows, as once, few or many counts, or as a class when the clone is expanded.

>NA|14|NA|TRBV6-5|TRBJ1-2
TGTGCCAGCATTCGAGGCAGGGGAAACTATGGCTACACCTTC
CASIRGRGNYGYTF
>NA|14|TRBD1|TRBV6-5|TRBJ1-6
TGTGCCAGCAGTACTGACAGGGCATTTTCACCCCTCCACTTT
CASSTDRAFSPLHF
>NA|13|NA|TRBV28|TRBJ1-2
TGTGCCAGCAGGGTTGGCGGTACCACTTCCTACACCTTC
CASRVGGTTSYTF
>once|12|NA|TRBV28|TRBJ1-2
TGTGCCAGCAGTTTTGGGGCCACTGGCTACACCTTC
CASSFGATGYTF
>NA|13|NA|TRBV10-3|TRBJ2-3
TGTGCCATCGGCGACAGTCTGCCAGATACGCAGTATTTT
CAIGDSLPDTQYF
>NA|14|TRBD1|TRBV6-6|TRBJ1-2
TGTGCCAGCAGTTACGGGACAGGGCGGGATGGCTACACCTTC
CASSYGTGRDGYTF
>NA|12|TRBD2|TRBV27|TRBJ2-7
TGTGCCAGCAGTTCAAGCGGGGGCGAGCAGTACTTC
CASSSSGGEQYF
>NA|19|TRBD2|TRBV15|TRBJ2-1
TGTGCCACCAGCTGGGGCTTTCTAGCGGGGGGGGCAGGTGACAATGAGCAGTTCTTC
CATSWGFLAGGAGDNEQFF
>NA|15|TRBD2|TRBV18|TRBJ2-2
TGTGCCAGCTCACAACTGGCGGGGGACGTCGGGGAGCTGTTTTTT
CASSQLAGDVGELFF
>medium-sized|16|TRBD1|TRBV25-1|TRBJ1-6
TGTGCCAGCAGACTCGGGACAGGGGGGAATAATTCACCCCTCCACTTT
CASRLGTGGNNSPLHF
>NA|16|NA|TRBV4-1|TRBJ2-7
TGCGCCAGCAGCCAACCTTTTTCCAGGGGCGATTACGAGCAGTACTTC
CASSQPFSRGDYEQYF
>once|15|TRBD1|TRBV6-1|TRBJ1-1
TGTGCCAGCAGTGCCCGACAGGGGGTGCGTACTGAAGCTTTCTTT
CASSARQGVRTEAFF
>few|14|NA|TRBV6-5|TRBJ1-2
TGTGCCAGCAAAGGGGATTGGGAAGTGGATGGCTACACCTTC
CASKGDWEVDGYTF
>NA|17|NA|TRBV5-1|TRBJ2-1
TGCGCCAGCAGCTGGGCACTACTGGGGCGACGAAACAATGAGCAGTTCTTC
CASSWALLGRRNNEQFF
>few|14|NA|TRBV4-3|TRBJ1-1
TGCGCCAGCAGCCAAGATATACAGGGTGGTGAAGCTTTCTTT
CASSQDIQGGEAFF
>NA|13|NA|TRBV9|TRBJ1-2
TGTGCCAGCTCAGGAAAAGTTAAGGGGGGCTACACCTTC
CASSGKVKGGYTF
>NA|23|TRBD1|TRBV2|TRBJ1-2
TGTGCCAGCAGCGAAAGAAGAACCGGGACAGGGGGCGAAATTGCTGTGTGGACCTATGGCTACACCTTC
CASSERRTGTGGEIAVWTYGYTF
>NA|15|NA|TRBV6-5|TRBJ1-6
TGTGCCAGCAGTTACTCGGGCCTGGGGGGATCACCCCTCCACTTT
CASSYSGLGGSPLHF
>NA|14|TRBD2|TRBV7-2|TRBJ2-1
TGTGCCAGCAGCTTGCGGGGGGAGATGAATGAGCAGTTCTTC
CASSLRGEMNEQFF
>NA|15|TRBD1|TRBV7-6|TRBJ2-5
TGTGCCAGCAGCAGAGACAGGGTGAATGGAGAGACCCAGTACTTC
CASSRDRVNGETQYF
>NA|14|NA|TRBV19|TRBJ2-2
TGTGCCAGTATGGGACTTACGAACACCGGGGAGCTGTTTTTT
CASMGLTNTGELFF
>few|16|TRBD1|TRBV6-1|TRBJ1-3
TGTGCCAGCAGTGGATCTACAGGGGCCTCTGGAAACACCATATATTTT
CASSGSTGASGNTIYF
>NA|15|NA|TRBV9|TRBJ2-3
TGTGCCAGCAGCGTACGGAGTGGGAGTGGGGATACGCAGTATTTT
CASSVRSGSGDTQYF
>NA|15|TRBD1|TRBV5-6|TRBJ2-7
TGTGCCAGCAAGAGTGTAAGGGGGCGAGCCTACGAGCAGTACTTC
CASKSVRGRAYEQYF
>NA|15|NA|TRBV5-1|TRBJ1-5
TGCGCCAGCAGCTTGGCCCCGGGTAAGGCTCAGCCCCAGCATTTT
CASSLAPGKAQPQHF
>NA|13|NA|TRBV27|TRBJ1-5
TGTGCCAGCAGTTATCGGGTCAATCAGCCCCAGCATTTT
CASSYRVNQPQHF
>NA|17|TRBD2|TRBV7-3|TRBJ2-1
TGTGCCAGCAGCCTCGGGGGGGCTCATAGCTCCTACAATGAGCAGTTCTTC
CASSLGGAHSSYNEQFF
>NA|13|NA|TRBV4-3|TRBJ1-2
TGCGCCAGCAGCCAGATCATCCAGTTCGGCTACACCTTC
CASSQIIQFGYTF
>once|16|TRBD1|TRBV19|TRBJ1-4
TGTGCCAGTAGTATAGAGCGGGACAGGGGGAATGAAAAACTGTTTTTT
CASSIERDRGNEKLFF
>NA|11|NA|TRBV10-3|TRBJ2-1
TGTGCCATCCAGGGGAGCAATGAGCAGTTCTTC
CAIQGSNEQFF
>few|15|NA|TRBV11-2|TRBJ2-1
TGTGCCAGCAGCCAGAGGGCGGGGATCAACAATGAGCAGTTCTTC
CASSQRAGINNEQFF
>NA|13|NA|TRBV6-5|TRBJ1-4
TGTGCCAGCAGGGGTCAGATAGCTGAAAAACTGTTTTTT
CASRGQIAEKLFF
>NA|14|NA|TRBV15|TRBJ1-5
TGTGCCACCAGCGAAAGCTATAGCAATCAGCCCCAGCATTTT
CATSESYSNQPQHF
>NA|15|NA|TRBV2|TRBJ1-1
TGTGCCAGCAGCCCCCCGGGAGGAGCGAACACTGAAGCTTTCTTT
CASSPPGGANTEAFF
>NA|15|NA|TRBV6-5|TRBJ2-7
TGTGCCAGCAGCCCGCTCGCGGGGATCTCCTACGAGCAGTACTTC
CASSPLAGISYEQYF
>NA|14|NA|TRBV29-1|TRBJ1-2
TGCAGCGTGGATCGACAGACCTTTCCCTATGGCTACACCTTC
CSVDRQTFPYGYTF
>few|16|TRBD1|TRBV19|TRBJ2-5
TGTGCCAGTAGTACACTCCCGGGACAGGTTGAAGAGACCCAGTACTTC
CASSTLPGQVEETQYF
>once|14|TRBD1|TRBV5-1|TRBJ1-2
TGCGCCAGCAGCATCGGGACAGGGAATTATGGCTACACCTTC
CASSIGTGNYGYTF
>NA|15|NA|TRBV9|TRBJ1-1
TGTGCCAGCAGCGTAGACGCGTTGGGAGGCACTGAAGCTTTCTTT
CASSVDALGGTEAFF
>NA|14|TRBD1|TRBV6-4|TRBJ1-2
TGTGCCAGCAGTGAAGGGACAGCCTCCTATGGCTACACCTTC
CASSEGTASYGYTF
>NA|15|TRBD1|TRBV6-5|TRBJ1-4
TGTGCCAGCAGGCGACAGGGGGCCTTTAATGAAAAACTGTTTTTT
CASRRQGAFNEKLFF
>NA|17|TRBD2|TRBV4-2|TRBJ2-3
TGTGCCAGCAGCCAAAGGGGTTGGACTAGCGGGGCAGATACGCAGTATTTT
CASSQRGWTSGADTQYF
>NA|15|TRBD1|TRBV5-1|TRBJ2-7
TGCGCCAGCAGCTCGGGGGACAGGGGTCCCTACGAGCAGTACTTC
CASSSGDRGPYEQYF
>NA|13|TRBD1|TRBV7-6|TRBJ1-2
TGTGCCAGCAGCTACACAGGGGACTATGGCTACACCTTC
CASSYTGDYGYTF
>NA|18|NA|TRBV11-2|TRBJ2-2
TGTGCCAGCACCCCCCCCCATTCGACTCTCTCCGGGACCGGGGAGCTGTTTTTT
CASTPPHSTLSGTGELFF
>NA|13|TRBD2|TRBV6-5|TRBJ2-1
TGTGCCAGCAGTCGACTAGCGAAGAATGAGCAGTTCTTC
CASSRLAKNEQFF
>once|10|NA|TRBV20-1|TRBJ2-4
TGCAGTGCTAGCGGGTCAGCTCAGTACTTC
CSASGSAQYF
>NA|14|NA|TRBV7-6|TRBJ2-5
TGTGCCAGCAGCTTAGAATCTGCAGAAGAGACCCAGTACTTC
CASSLESAEETQYF
>NA|14|TRBD1|TRBV30|TRBJ2-7
TGTGCCTGGAGTGGGGACAGGGGGCAGAACGAGCAGTACTTC
CAWSGDRGQNEQYF
>few|15|NA|TRBV9|TRBJ2-1
TGTGCCAGCAGCGTGACTCGGCTGGGGGGTGGTGAGCAGTTCTTC
CASSVTRLGGGEQFF
>NA|14|NA|TRBV5-6|TRBJ2-2
TGTGCCAGCAGCTGGAGACAGTTCACCGGGGAGCTGTTTTTT
CASSWRQFTGELFF
>few|14|TRBD1|TRBV6-5|TRBJ2-7
TGTGCCAGCAGTAGAGGACAGGGATACTACGAGCAGTACTTC
CASSRGQGYYEQYF
>NA|18|NA|TRBV9|TRBJ2-4
TGTGCCAGCAGCTTTACCCCAGGGGACGGGGTAGTCAAAAACATTCAGTACTTC
CASSFTPGDGVVKNIQYF
>NA|13|NA|TRBV5-6|TRBJ2-2
TGTGCCAGCAGTCCCTTAGATACCGGGGAGCTGTTTTTT
CASSPLDTGELFF